Shown below are 26 T cell receptor beta chains from a single sample sequenced in a study of regulatory T cells in long-lasting Graves disease. iRepertoire HTBI primers and Arm-PCR of CDR3 regions built TCR beta libraries. TCRdb re-called the multiplex PCR reads with MiXCR, one entry per CDR3 protein. The table records 500,000 to 700,000 distinct CDR3 sequences, around 30% of them present only once. As to time point: persistent/refractory GD, antithyroid drugs over 5 years with positive TRAb. RNA isolated from PBMCs was used to make the TCR library. The sequencing used peripheral blood mononuclear cells (PBMCs), collected when the disease was refractory, from a patient treated with antithyroid drugs. Every receptor here comes from a female donor with Graves disease.

The V call is TRBV30, the J call TRBJ2-7; 9 bases are shared with TRBD2. The germline V gene encodes CDR1 GTSNPN and CDR2 SVGIG (reference sequence). CDR3 length: 14 residues. Trimming cost V 2 bases and J 5 bases; bases outside gene matches: 7. As DNA, the CDR3 is TGTGCCTGGAGTCCCTACAGCGGGAGGCACGAGCAGTACTTC. This encodes CAWSPYSGRHEQYF.

This clonotype has at least ten counts. J is TRBJ2-7 and V is TRBV20-1; 13 bases are shared with TRBD2. The germline V gene encodes CDR1 DFQATT and CDR2 SNEGSKA (reference sequence). This CDR3 has 14 residues. Trimming at V came to 5 bases and at J to 3 bases, leaving 4 bases not matched to a gene. In DNA, the CDR3 is TGCAGTGCTTGGACTAGCGGGAGAGGCTACGAGCAGTACTTC. Translation: CSAWTSGRGYEQYF.

CDR3 nucleotides: TGTGCCAGCAGCGCGCGACCGGGCCTACACCCCACTGAAGCTTTCTTT. This gives the protein CASSARPGLHPTEAFF. The rearrangement joins TRBV9 to TRBJ1-1, with D hard to call. Germline V gene sequence: CDR1 SGDLS, CDR2 YYNGEE. The V end lost 3 bases, the J end lost 4 bases, and 19 bases lay between the germline ends. The CDR3 has 16 amino acids.

The chain couples TRBV20-1 to TRBJ1-1, with D unclear. The CDR3 sequence is 13 residues long. Trimming stripped 5 bases from V and 4 bases from J, with 14 bases between. Germline values: CDR1 DFQATT, CDR2 SNEGSKA (reference sequence). CDR3 DNA: TGCAGTGCTGGAGGAGGGCAAGGCACTGAAGCTTTCTTT. Translating it yields CSAGGGQGTEAFF.

This clonotype came up a few times. V usage is TRBV11-2 and J usage is TRBJ1-2; perhaps TRBD1 as D (5 bases). The CDR3 sequence is 15 residues long. Trimming cost V 5 bases and J 7 bases, with 20 bases left between them. Germline values: CDR1 SGHAT, CDR2 FQNNGV. CDR3 region: CASSPLGGGVGGYTF. The DNA of the CDR3 is TGTGCCAGCAGCCCCCTCGGCGGGGGTGTCGGTGGCTACACCTTC. The complete variable domain, with remaining parts taken from reference TRBV11-2 and TRBJ1-2, reads EAGVAQSPRYKIIEKRQSVAFWCNPISGHATLYWYQQILGQGPKLLIQFQNNGVVDDSQLPKDRFSAERLKGVDSTLKIQPAKLEDSAVYLCASSPLGGGVGGYTFGSGTRLTVV.

This clonotype was observed a few times. This rearrangement joins TRBV19 to TRBJ1-2; D uncertain. Between the trimmed V and J ends, which lost 3 bases and 2 bases, there was a span of 7 bases. Germline V lookup: CDR1 LNHDA, CDR2 SQIVND (reference sequence). The CDR3 loop spans 13 amino acids. CDR3 DNA sequence: TGTGCCAGTAGTATTCAGGCGAACTATGGCTACACCTTC. This encodes CASSIQANYGYTF.

V gene TRBV20-1 combines with J gene TRBJ1-2, with 7 bases fitting TRBD1. Looked up from germline, CDR1 is DFQATT and CDR2 is SNEGSKA (reference sequence). This CDR3 spans 13 amino acids. V was clipped by 3 bases and J by 3 bases; unmatched bases: 4. Here the CDR3 reads CSARPGQDYGYTF. As DNA, the CDR3 is TGCAGTGCTAGGCCCGGACAGGACTATGGCTACACCTTC.

The CDR3: CSASSNRGYEQYF. The CDR3 DNA is TGCAGTGCTAGTTCTAACAGGGGCTACGAGCAGTACTTC. V gene TRBV20-1 combines with J gene TRBJ2-7; 7 nucleotides match TRBD1. CDR3 length: 13 residues. The germline V gene has CDR1 DFQATT and CDR2 SNEGSKA (reference sequence). V was clipped by 3 bases and J by 3 bases; unmatched bases: 5.

The chain uses TRBV20-1 and TRBJ1-1; 7 bases are shared with TRBD1. The V and J ends lost 5 bases and 1 base, in that order; junction bases with no gene match: 7. This CDR3 has 14 residues. Germline V gene lookup returns CDR1 DFQATT and CDR2 SNEGSKA (reference sequence). This CDR3 reads CSADDRAPNTEAFF. In DNA, the CDR3 is TGCAGTGCTGATGACAGGGCACCGAACACTGAAGCTTTCTTT.

This chain links TRBV5-1 with TRBJ2-1; 8 bases are a match to TRBD2. Germline values: CDR1 SGHRS, CDR2 YFSETQ. After removal of 9 bases from V and 7 bases from J, the junction contained 9 bases not matched to a gene. The CDR3 has 13 residues. The CDR3 bases are TGCGCCATCCGGGGACTAGGTGAAAATGAGCAGTTCTTC. This codes for CAIRGLGENEQFF. Together with reference TRBV5-1 and TRBJ2-1, the CDR3 gives the full variable domain: KAGVTQTPRYLIKTRGQQVTLSCSPISGHRSVSWYQQTPGQGLQFLFEYFSETQRNKGNFPGRFSGRQFSNSRSEMNVSTLELGDSALYLCAIRGLGENEQFFGPGTRLTVL.

The chain is built from TRBV3-1 and TRBJ1-2; D is perhaps TRBD1 (5 bases). The germline CDR1 and CDR2 sequences are LGHDT and YNNKEL (reference sequence). CDR3 size: 14 residues. V was cut by 3 bases and J by 7 bases, with 15 bases left in between. CDR3 bases: TGTGCCAGCAGCCAGGGGGGGTTGACCACTGGCTACACCTTC. Translating gives CASSQGGLTTGYTF.

V gene TRBV27 combines with J gene TRBJ1-2, with 7 bases fitting TRBD1. The CDR3 consists of 16 residues. The V gene end was trimmed by 6 bases and the J gene end by 3 bases; junction bases not matched to a gene: 13. Germline V lookup: CDR1 MNHEY, CDR2 SMNVEV (reference sequence). CDR3 region: CASRGTGATPYYGYTF. CDR3 sequence (DNA): TGTGCCAGCAGGGGAACAGGGGCGACGCCCTACTATGGCTACACCTTC.

This clonotype was counted between two and nine times. V and J are TRBV20-1 and TRBJ2-2, with 8 positions matching TRBD1. The CDR3 length is 14 residues. J gave up 1 base and V 6 bases, and 4 bases lay outside the gene matches. CDR1 and CDR2 (germline): DFQATT, SNEGSKA (reference sequence). In DNA, the CDR3 is TGCAGTGCCACCGGGACAGGGAACACCGGGGAGCTGTTTTTT. Translating gives CSATGTGNTGELFF.

Only one count was recorded for this clonotype. V gene TRBV10-2 combines with J gene TRBJ1-2; TRBD1 agrees at 11 bases. The CDR3 has 15 residues. In germline, CDR1 is WSHSY, CDR2 SAAADI. J lost 3 bases, V lost 1 base, and 1 base had no gene match. This CDR3 reads CASSEWTGGYYGYTF. The CDR3 bases are TGCGCCAGCAGTGAGTGGACAGGGGGCTACTATGGCTACACCTTC.

The V gene is TRBV12-3 or TRBV12-4, the J gene TRBJ2-7; no reliable D call. The CDR3 length is 12 residues. Trimming took off 10 bases at V and 3 bases at J, with 13 bases between the two ends. Here the CDR3 reads CATRKGNYEQYF. CDR3 nucleotide sequence: TGTGCCACTCGTAAAGGGAACTACGAGCAGTACTTC.

Here the CDR3 reads CASSLPVLWDEQFF. In DNA form, the CDR3 reads TGTGCCAGCAGCTTACCAGTCCTTTGGGATGAGCAGTTCTTC. The V gene is TRBV11-2, the J gene TRBJ2-1, with D uncertain. Germline CDR1 and CDR2: SGHAT and FQNNGV. Trimming stripped 2 bases from V and 8 bases from J, with 13 bases between. The CDR3 runs to 14 residues.

J is TRBJ1-6 and V is TRBV7-2; TRBD1 is a possible D gene (6 bases). Between the trimmed V and J ends, which lost 0 bases and 2 bases, there was a span of 17 bases. Germline values: CDR1 SGHTA, CDR2 FQGNSA. This CDR3 has 19 residues. CDR3: CASSLAGALLSTYNSPLHF. Written as DNA, the CDR3 is TGTGCCAGCAGCTTAGCGGGGGCATTACTTAGCACCTATAATTCACCCCTCCACTTT.

The chain uses TRBV5-1 and TRBJ2-7; D remains ambiguous. CDR3 size: 13 residues. Trimming shortened V by 0 bases and J by 3 bases, and 7 bases separated the two germline ends. Germline V gene lookup returns CDR1 SGHRS and CDR2 YFSETQ. CDR3 in amino acids: CASSLGIFYEQYF. The CDR3, as DNA: TGCGCCAGCAGCTTGGGGATTTTCTACGAGCAGTACTTC.

This clonotype was detected a few times. The chain links TRBV28 to TRBJ1-3; TRBD1 might be the D (5 bases). The germline CDR1 and CDR2 sequences are MDHEN and SYDVKM. The V and J ends lost 6 bases and 0 bases respectively, with 9 bases between them. The CDR3 is 14 amino acids. CDR3 sequence: CASSSGISGNTIYF. CDR3 DNA sequence: TGTGCCAGCAGCTCAGGGATCTCTGGAAACACCATATATTTT.

A few counts support this clonotype. V usage is TRBV28 and J usage is TRBJ1-3; 8 bases line up with TRBD1. After removal of 5 bases from V and 2 bases from J, the junction contained 8 bases not matched to a gene. CDR3 length equals 16 residues. The germline CDR1 and CDR2 sequences are MDHEN and SYDVKM. DNA of the CDR3: TGTGCCAGCAGTCCCCAGGGGGCCAGAGCTGGAAACACCATATATTTT. Translated, it gives CASSPQGARAGNTIYF.

This clonotype was seen more than once but under ten times. The rearrangement links TRBV5-1 to TRBJ2-7; 7 bases agree with TRBD1. With 1 base clipped from V and 1 base from J, the junction kept 14 bases outside the gene matches. The germline V gene encodes CDR1 SGHRS and CDR2 YFSETQ. The CDR3 covers 18 residues. CDR3: CASSLPKYRDSESYEQYF. DNA for the CDR3: TGCGCCAGCAGCTTGCCTAAATACCGGGACAGCGAATCCTACGAGCAGTACTTC.

This clonotype was seen a few times. The V and J genes are TRBV29-1 and TRBJ2-4; D gene uncertain. V dropped 8 bases and J dropped 4 bases, with 9 bases sitting between them. Germline CDR1 reads SQVTM; CDR2 reads ANQGSEA. This CDR3 has 11 residues. CDR3: CSFGEKNIQYF. The CDR3 nucleotides read TGCAGCTTCGGAGAGAAAAACATTCAGTACTTC.

J is TRBJ2-2 and V is TRBV3-1; 10 bases are a match to TRBD1. Trimming took 6 bases from V and 7 from J; bases not matched to a gene: 5. Germline CDR1 and CDR2: LGHDT and YNNKEL (reference sequence). CDR3 size: 14 residues. The DNA for the CDR3 is TGTGCCAGCAGGAGGACAGGGGGAAACGGGGAGCTGTTTTTT. This codes for CASRRTGGNGELFF.

At least ten counts were recorded for this clonotype. The rearrangement links TRBV28 to TRBJ1-6; D gene unclear. V was shortened by 5 bases and J by 7 bases, with 18 bases between the two germline ends. The CDR3 totals 16 residues. The germline gives CDR1 MDHEN, CDR2 SYDVKM. CDR3 bases: TGTGCCAGCAGTGCCCGGGCGCCGGCAGAGAATTCACCCCTCCACTTT. Residues: CASSARAPAENSPLHF.

In this sample, this clonotype turned up a few times. The chain has TRBV30 and TRBJ1-5; TRBD1 is a possible D gene (5 bases). The CDR3 runs 13 residues. Germline V CDR1 and CDR2: GTSNPN, SVGIG (reference sequence). V gave up 2 bases and J gave up 1 base, with 6 bases separating them. CDR3 region: CAWSHRSNQPQHF. CDR3 DNA: TGTGCCTGGAGTCACAGGAGCAATCAGCCCCAGCATTTT.

This clonotype was seen more than once but under ten times. This chain links TRBV18 with TRBJ1-1; D is unresolved. Looked up from germline, CDR1 is KGHSH and CDR2 is LQKENI. Trimming stripped 4 bases from V and 1 base from J, with 10 bases between. The CDR3 contains 14 residues. CDR3 in amino acids: CASSQLRGNTEAFF. In nucleotides, the CDR3 is TGTGCCAGCTCACAGCTCCGCGGGAACACTGAAGCTTTCTTT.